A single T cell receptor beta chain is shown here with its context. The antigen is not known. Additional DNA sequences in this sample encode the identical CDR3. This sample was included in a study of Ad26.COV2.S vaccination and SARS-CoV-2 variants. At the level of the study: COV1001, an Ad26.COV2.S trial, supplied this vaccine-arm donor. Recipients of Ad26.COV2.S got it intramuscularly, once or twice 56 days apart.

Study conclusions and caveats: It is possible that the TCR breadth and depth analyses underestimated the total T cell responses.

Treatment noted: around 19 received Ad26.COV2.S at low or high dose, single or two shots; about 5 received placebo; per-sample allocation not given. At day 63 after the first vaccine or placebo injection, samples were drawn. In the vaccine, an Ad26 vector expressed the SARS-CoV-2 spike of the Wuhan strain. Clones were sequenced by immunoSEQ multiplex PCR, and TCRdb holds only the in-frame ones, with some missing. The table shows fewer than 800,000 clones, with 89% occurring only once. This CDR3 spans 14 amino acids. Germline CDR1 is MNHEY and CDR2 is SVGAGI. V lost 4 bases and J lost 1, with 8 bases in between.

The specimen comprised peripheral blood, sampled in a trial of Ad26.COV2.S vaccine versus placebo. The chain links TRBV6-5 to TRBJ1-5, with D perhaps TRBD1 (5 bases). The TCR originated in a person aged 18 to 65 who received the Ad26.COV2.S COVID-19 vaccine or a placebo. The CDR3 DNA sequence: TGTGCCAGCAGTTCCCAGGGAAGCAATCAGCCCCAGCATTTT. Its translation is CASSSQGSNQPQHF.